The 3 T cell receptor beta chains below all came from one sample that was sequenced in a study of graft-versus-host responses after intestinal transplantation. These TCRs' antigens remain unknown. Produced via immunoSEQ multiplex PCR; TCRdb's table is partial and in-frame only. The sample has roughly 130,000 clones, 92% seen once. The sample was unstimulated CD4+ T cells sorted from spleen or lymph node cells, taken before intestinal transplant. These receptors were collected from a human donor who received an intestinal transplant.

The chain employs TRBV5-1 and TRBJ2-1; D may be TRBD2 (6 bases). In germline, CDR1 is SGHRS, CDR2 YFSETQ. V shed 2 bases and J shed 2 bases, with 11 bases lying between them. The CDR3 is made up of 15 amino acids. The CDR3 region has the DNA TGCGCCAGCAGCTTCGGGGGAACACCCTACAATGAGCAGTTCTTC. Translating it yields CASSFGGTPYNEQFF.

The chain has TRBV5-6 and TRBJ1-1; D gene uncertain. This CDR3 is built from 14 residues. Trimming shortened V by 0 bases and J by 0 bases, and 6 bases separated the two germline ends. Germline V gene lookup returns CDR1 SGHDT and CDR2 YYEEEE. The CDR3, as DNA: TGTGCCAGCAGCTTGGGGGTCTTGAACACTGAAGCTTTCTTT. The encoded protein is CASSLGVLNTEAFF.

V and J are TRBV7-6 and TRBJ2-1; 8 nucleotides agree with TRBD2. Germline loops: CDR1 SGHVS, CDR2 FNYEAQ. J gave up 7 bases and V 4 bases, and 12 bases lay outside the gene matches. This CDR3 comprises 16 residues. CDR3 bases: TGTGCCAGCAGCTATAGACAAAGAAGCGGGAGTAATGAGCAGTTCTTC. It encodes CASSYRQRSGSNEQFF.